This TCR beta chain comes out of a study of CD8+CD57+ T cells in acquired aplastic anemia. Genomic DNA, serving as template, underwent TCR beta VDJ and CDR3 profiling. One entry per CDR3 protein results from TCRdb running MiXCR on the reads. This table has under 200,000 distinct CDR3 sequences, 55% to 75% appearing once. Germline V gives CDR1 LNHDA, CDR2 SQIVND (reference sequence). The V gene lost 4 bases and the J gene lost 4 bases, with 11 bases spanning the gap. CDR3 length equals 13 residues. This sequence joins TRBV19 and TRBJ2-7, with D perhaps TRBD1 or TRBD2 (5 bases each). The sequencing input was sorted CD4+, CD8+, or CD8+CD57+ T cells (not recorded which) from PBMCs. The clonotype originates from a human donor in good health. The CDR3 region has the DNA TGTGCCAGTAGTACGCCTTGGGGGTACGAGCAGTACTTC. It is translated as CASSTPWGYEQYF.